Listed below are T cell receptor beta chains from one sample, sequenced in a study of T cell responses to AZD1222 COVID-19 vaccine. Clones were read by immunoSEQ multiplex PCR, and TCRdb kept only the in-frame ones, dropping some. The sample records around 150,000 clones, about 91% being singletons. The sequencing here drew on peripheral blood, taken on day 0 of MenACWY control vaccination. These receptor sequences come from an adult in good health. CDR3s include the opening cysteine and the closing phenylalanine or tryptophan. The D gene is left open where the match is weak. Only some rows state a clone size, as once, few, many or a class for expanded clones.

>TRBJ1-2|TRBD1|TRBV9|.
TGTGCCAGCAGCCCCCGATCAGCAGGGGGTCGTGGCTACACCTTC
CASSPRSAGGRGYTF
>TRBJ1-5|.|TRBV19|.
TGTGCCAGTAGTCAGGGCGGACAGAATTATCAGCCCCAGCATTTT
CASSQGGQNYQPQHF
>TRBJ2-4|.|TRBV11-2|.
TGTGCCAGCAGCTTACAGGGTTCCAAAAACATTCAGTACTTC
CASSLQGSKNIQYF
>TRBJ1-1|TRBD1|TRBV24-1|.
TGTGCCACCAGTGATTGGGGGGGACAGAAAGCTTTCTTT
CATSDWGGQKAFF
>TRBJ1-1|.|TRBV6-5|.
TGTGCCAGCACCGAACGGGGGGGCGCTGAAGCTTTCTTT
CASTERGGAEAFF
>TRBJ1-5|.|TRBV5-1|.
TGCGCCAGCAGCTTGGGGGGGGCCAATCAGCCCCAGCATTTT
CASSLGGANQPQHF
>TRBJ1-2|TRBD1|TRBV11-1|.
TGTGCCAGCAGCGCCAGACAGGGGAACTATGGCTACACCTTC
CASSARQGNYGYTF
>TRBJ1-2|.|TRBV29-1|.
TGCAGCGTTGAGGCGTGGGGGATCTCAAACTATGGCTACACCTTC
CSVEAWGISNYGYTF
>TRBJ1-4|TRBD1|TRBV11-2|.
TGTGCCAGCAGCGTCGACAGGGTGGTAGAAAAACTGTTTTTT
CASSVDRVVEKLFF
>TRBJ2-1|TRBD2|TRBV27|.
TGTGCCAGCAGTTTCTGGACTAGCGGGAGCTTCTCCTACAATGAGCAGTTCTTC
CASSFWTSGSFSYNEQFF
>TRBJ1-5|TRBD1|TRBV7-8|.
TGTGCCAGCAGCTTATATGGGAGGACAGGTATATCCAATCAGCCCCAGCATTTT
CASSLYGRTGISNQPQHF
>TRBJ2-1|.|TRBV19|once
TGTGCCAGTAGCCAGGGACACTACAATGAGCAGTTCTTC
CASSQGHYNEQFF
>TRBJ2-7|.|TRBV2|.
TGTGCCAGCGCGACACCCGAGCAGTACTTC
CASATPEQYF
>TRBJ2-1|.|TRBV27|.
TGTGCCAGCAGTTTCCTCCGTCCCGGGACCCGAGGGACCAATGAGCAGTTCTTC
CASSFLRPGTRGTNEQFF
>TRBJ2-1|TRBD2|TRBV7-3|.
TGTGCCAGCAGCTTGCTAGCGGGAGTAACAGGCAATGAGCAGTTCTTC
CASSLLAGVTGNEQFF
>TRBJ1-2|.|TRBV7-9|.
TGTGCCAGCAGCGACTCCTTGGGCCTCGGGGGCTACACCTTC
CASSDSLGLGGYTF
>TRBJ2-1|TRBD2|TRBV30|.
TGTGCCTGGAAGAGTCGCCCTAGCGGGAGTGGTGAGCAGTTCTTC
CAWKSRPSGSGEQFF
>TRBJ2-7|TRBD2|TRBV7-2|.
TGTGCCAGCAGTTCCGTAGGAGCGGGACCCTACGAGCAGTACTTC
CASSSVGAGPYEQYF
>TRBJ2-2|TRBD2|TRBV4-2|.
TGTGCCAGCAGCCAAAAACCGGGACTAGCGAGCACCGGGGAGCTGTTTTTT
CASSQKPGLASTGELFF
>TRBJ1-5|.|TRBV19|.
TGTGCCAGTAGTACAGCAGGTAATCTTGCTCAGCCCCAGCATTTT
CASSTAGNLAQPQHF
>TRBJ1-1|.|TRBV5-1|.
TGCGCCAGCAGCCCGGACAGATGGACTGAAGCTTTCTTT
CASSPDRWTEAFF
>TRBJ1-3|.|TRBV7-9|few
TGTGCCAGCGCCCCGGGAGGCAGGGTCTCTGGAAACACCATATATTTT
CASAPGGRVSGNTIYF
>TRBJ2-1|TRBD2|TRBV7-9|few
TGTGCCAGCAGCTTAACGGGGGGTGGGAGCTCCAATGAGCAGTTCTTC
CASSLTGGGSSNEQFF
>TRBJ2-2|TRBD2|TRBV7-2|.
TGTGCCAGCAGCTTGATTAGCGGGAGGCATGGCGGGGAGCTGTTTTTT
CASSLISGRHGGELFF
>TRBJ1-2|TRBD1|TRBV30|.
TGTGCCTGGAGCGCCACCGGGACAGTTTATGGCTACACCTTC
CAWSATGTVYGYTF
>TRBJ1-1|TRBD1|TRBV27|.
TGTGCCAGCAAAAATGGACAGGGCGGGTGGACTGAAGCTTTCTTT
CASKNGQGGWTEAFF
>TRBJ2-7|TRBD1|TRBV5-1|.
TGCGCCAGCAGCTCCAAGGGTATGAGACAGGGGAAATACGAGCAGTACTTC
CASSSKGMRQGKYEQYF
>TRBJ2-3|TRBD2|TRBV9|.
TGTGCCAGCAGCGTACCCCTAGCGGGAGGTAGGGATGTCACAGATACGCAGTATTTT
CASSVPLAGGRDVTDTQYF
>TRBJ1-5|.|TRBV19|.
TGTGCCAGTAAGTTGCAGGTGGGTCAGCCCCAGCATTTT
CASKLQVGQPQHF
>TRBJ2-7|.|TRBV6-5|.
TGTGCCAGCAGTTCGGGTTGGCCGGGGGCCGAGCAGTACTTC
CASSSGWPGAEQYF
>TRBJ1-3|.|TRBV30|.
TGTGCCTGGAAGAGGTCTGGAAACACCATATATTTT
CAWKRSGNTIYF
>TRBJ1-2|TRBD1|TRBV6-2/TRBV6-3|.
TGTGCCAGCAGCCCGACAGGGTATGGCTACACCTTC
CASSPTGYGYTF
>TRBJ2-1|TRBD2|TRBV19|.
TGTGCCAGTAGTTCCGGGACTAGCGGGAACAATGAGCAGTTCTTC
CASSSGTSGNNEQFF
>TRBJ2-2|TRBD2|TRBV27|.
TGTGCCAGCAGTTTTTTCCTACTAGCGGGAGTACCCACCGGGGAGCTGTTTTTT
CASSFFLLAGVPTGELFF
>TRBJ2-7|TRBD2|TRBV3-1/TRBV3-2|.
TGTGCCAGCAGCCACGGTGGGGCGGGAGGGCCCTACGAGCAGTACTTC
CASSHGGAGGPYEQYF
>TRBJ2-7|.|TRBV19|.
TGTGCCAGTGGGGAGGGGGGCCGGTACTTC
CASGEGGRYF
>TRBJ2-2|.|TRBV10-3|.
TGTGCCATCGCTACTGCCAACACCGGGGAGCTGTTTTTT
CAIATANTGELFF
>TRBJ1-3|.|TRBV15|.
TGTGCCACCAGCAGAGTACACCGGGCTGACACCATATATTTT
CATSRVHRADTIYF
>TRBJ1-1|.|TRBV6-5|.
TGTGCCAGCAGCCAGAACAGGGAAGGTGAAGCTTTCTTT
CASSQNREGEAFF
>TRBJ2-1|TRBD2|TRBV28|.
TGTGCCAGCAGTCCCCTCAGTAGCGGGAGGGCTGGTGTCTACAATGAGCAGTTCTTC
CASSPLSSGRAGVYNEQFF
>TRBJ2-7|.|TRBV11-3|.
TGTGCCAGCAGCTTAGGAGGGAGCGGGTCCTACGAGCAGTACTTC
CASSLGGSGSYEQYF
>TRBJ1-1|.|TRBV5-1|.
TGCGCCAGCAGCTTGGGTACAGGGTACACTGAAGCTTTCTTT
CASSLGTGYTEAFF
>TRBJ2-2|.|TRBV27|.
TGTGCCAGCAGTTTACTGGGACCCGGGGAGCTGTTTTTT
CASSLLGPGELFF
>TRBJ2-3|.|TRBV6-5|.
TGTGCCAGCAGTTATCTCCCGGGACTGCTAGATACGCAGTATTTT
CASSYLPGLLDTQYF